This entry features one T cell receptor beta chain sequence. Antigen unknown. The method was immunoSEQ multiplex PCR; TCRdb's version includes in-frame clones alone and lacks a portion of them. The data show some 150,000 clones, 88% seen once. This record comes from a study of T cell responses to AZD1222 COVID-19 vaccine. The CDR3 is 14 amino acids. Per the germline V gene, CDR1 is MNHNY and CDR2 is SVGAGI (reference sequence). V was clipped by 1 base and J by 1 base, with 7 bases between them. Study-level points and caveats: At 160-218 and 743-854, vaccine-associated CD4 TCRs were dominant, and they spanned spike. Seropositivity was recorded at baseline in only 6 or 7 AZD1222 recipients. Females outnumbered males among donors, who were mostly white British; clonal diversity was possibly underestimated.

The chain has TRBV6-6 and TRBJ1-1, with TRBD1 as a possible D gene (5 bases). Sample: peripheral blood, taken after recovery from COVID-19. The receptor comes from an adult who had recovered from COVID-19. The CDR3 loop reads CASSYLGQNTEAFF. CDR3 bases: TGTGCCAGCAGTTACTTAGGACAGAACACTGAAGCTTTCTTT.